A selection of T cell receptor beta chains follows, all from one sample in a study of OX40 agonist ivuxolimab in advanced cancers. This table comes from immunoSEQ multiplex PCR, and its TCRdb copy is limited to in-frame clones, with some not included. This table has roughly 76,000 clones, about 89% appearing once. The material sequenced was CD4+ or CD8+ T cells sorted from blood, taken in a trial of the OX40 agonist ivuxolimab. Every receptor here comes from an adult with an advanced solid tumor such as melanoma, head and neck, liver or kidney cancer. CDR3s include the opening cysteine and the closing phenylalanine or tryptophan. The listing skips clone size in some rows; elsewhere it reads once, few, many or a size class.

v_call: TRBV29-1; clone_size: NA; j_call: TRBJ2-3; cdr3_aa: CSGQGLAGDRDTQYF
v_call: TRBV6-5; clone_size: NA; j_call: TRBJ1-1; cdr3_aa: CASSKTGERTEAFF
v_call: TRBV5-1; clone_size: NA; j_call: TRBJ1-1; cdr3_aa: CASSPPEGMRTEAFF
v_call: TRBV14; clone_size: NA; j_call: TRBJ2-1; cdr3_aa: CASSQDSGILNNEQFF
v_call: TRBV5-6; clone_size: NA; j_call: TRBJ2-1; cdr3_aa: CASSPDFNYNEQFF
v_call: TRBV18; clone_size: NA; j_call: TRBJ2-5; cdr3_aa: CASSPGQGEETQYF
v_call: TRBV7-9; clone_size: NA; j_call: TRBJ2-2; cdr3_aa: CASTAAVAGGTGELFF
v_call: TRBV7-9; clone_size: once; j_call: TRBJ2-7; cdr3_aa: CASSLEERYYEQYF
v_call: TRBV5-6; clone_size: NA; j_call: TRBJ1-2; cdr3_aa: CASSLVSGTAGYGYTF
v_call: TRBV5-1; clone_size: NA; j_call: TRBJ1-1; cdr3_aa: CASSPGQGNLFAEAFF
v_call: TRBV6-5; clone_size: NA; j_call: TRBJ2-7; cdr3_aa: CASSYYNEQYF
v_call: TRBV11-3; clone_size: NA; j_call: TRBJ2-2; cdr3_aa: CASSLERGNTGELFF
v_call: TRBV7-2; clone_size: once; j_call: TRBJ2-1; cdr3_aa: CASSFRAGAGDEQFF
v_call: TRBV11-2; clone_size: few; j_call: TRBJ2-2; cdr3_aa: CASSLYVQVRQTGELFF
v_call: TRBV4-2; clone_size: NA; j_call: TRBJ2-3; cdr3_aa: CASSQEFGLGGDTQYF
v_call: TRBV4-3; clone_size: NA; j_call: TRBJ2-3; cdr3_aa: CASSQDRGGGPDTQYF
v_call: TRBV28; clone_size: once; j_call: TRBJ1-1; cdr3_aa: CASSRTVGTEAFF
v_call: TRBV28; clone_size: NA; j_call: TRBJ1-2; cdr3_aa: CASSFRDRGLYGYTF
v_call: TRBV6-5; clone_size: NA; j_call: TRBJ2-7; cdr3_aa: CASSPWRSSYEQYF
v_call: TRBV6-1; clone_size: NA; j_call: TRBJ1-1; cdr3_aa: CASSETGSREAFF
v_call: TRBV27; clone_size: NA; j_call: TRBJ2-1; cdr3_aa: CASSLLGTGGGEQFF
v_call: TRBV29-1; clone_size: NA; j_call: TRBJ2-1; cdr3_aa: CSVDHRRDRGDNEQFF